A single sample gave rise to the 26 T cell receptor beta chains below, sequenced in a study of blood T cell repertoires in COVID-19 (dated by TCRdb to the early 2020s). Receptors were amplified or captured by the immunoSEQ multiplex PCR assay. TCRdb limited this immuneACCESS table to in-frame rearrangements with V and J called. A share of clones is missing; checked studies link under half to unresolved V genes, and the rest is unexplained. The sample table holds fewer than 200,000 clones, of which around 90% were seen once. Jointly, the top ten make up about 3% of the sample. Input material: peripheral blood. The receptor set was obtained from a man in his forties with active or convalescent COVID-19.

With regard to this clone: Compared with germline, one end of the junction differs, possibly owing to a read error. This sequence joins TRBV6-1 and TRBJ2-7; D possibly corresponds to TRBD1 (5 bases). The CDR3 runs 14 residues. Germline V CDR1 and CDR2: MNHNS, SASEGT. CDR3 sequence: CASNEQVSTYEQYF. The CDR3 bases are TGTGCCAGCAATGAACAGGTCTCGACCTACGAGCAGTACTTC.

J is TRBJ2-5 and V is TRBV5-1; 9 bases agree with TRBD1. J lost 5 bases, V lost 6 bases, and 8 bases had no gene match. The CDR3 is made up of 14 amino acids. Germline lookup yields CDR1 SGHRS and CDR2 YFSETQ. The CDR3 sequence: CASTETGGWETQYF. CDR3 DNA sequence: TGCGCCAGCACCGAAACAGGGGGCTGGGAGACCCAGTACTTC.

The rearrangement joins TRBV28 to TRBJ2-4; TRBD1 is a possible D gene (6 bases). The CDR3 covers 14 residues. V gave up 10 bases and J gave up 0 bases, with 13 bases separating them. Per the germline V gene, CDR1 is MDHEN and CDR2 is SYDVKM. CDR3 region: CATQGRLAKNIQYF. The CDR3 DNA follows: TGTGCCACCCAGGGGCGCCTAGCCAAAAACATTCAGTACTTC.

The chain has TRBV7-9 and TRBJ1-2; D is undetermined. V was trimmed by 7 bases and J by 3 bases, leaving 9 bases between them. Germline V lookup: CDR1 SEHNR, CDR2 FQNEAQ (reference sequence). This CDR3 is 12 amino acids long. The CDR3 sequence: CASKTDYYGYTF. As DNA, the CDR3 is TGTGCCAGCAAGACGGACTACTATGGCTACACCTTC. Supplemented by reference TRBV7-9 and TRBJ1-2, the full variable domain reads DTGVSQNPRHKITKRGQNVTFRCDPISEHNRLYWYRQTLGQGPEFLTYFQNEAQLEKSRLLSDRFSAERPKGSFSTLEIQRTEQGDSAMYLCASKTDYYGYTFGSGTRLTVV.

The J gene is TRBJ1-2, the V gene TRBV10-3; D ambiguous. The CDR3 loop spans 15 amino acids. V was shortened by 4 bases and J by 1 base, with 13 bases between the two germline ends. CDR1 and CDR2 (germline): ENHRY, SYGVKD. CDR3 loop: CAISGRNQSNYGYTF. For the CDR3, the DNA is TGTGCCATCAGTGGGCGGAACCAGAGTAACTATGGCTACACCTTC.

V and J are TRBV28 and TRBJ1-2; D is undetermined. V was pared by 2 bases and J by 8 bases, with 12 bases between. Germline V CDR1 and CDR2: MDHEN, SYDVKM. The CDR3 covers 13 residues. The chain's CDR3 is CASSLVPGFGYTF. In DNA, the CDR3 is TGTGCCAGCAGTTTAGTTCCGGGGTTCGGCTACACCTTC.

The chain combines TRBV7-2 with TRBJ1-6, with 8 bases that match TRBD1. Per germline, CDR1 SGHTA and CDR2 FQGNSA. V trimming: 1 base; J trimming: 9 bases; junction bases outside the gene matches: 8. This CDR3 has 16 residues. The DNA for the CDR3 is TGTGCCAGCAGCTTAGTGACAGGGGAAGGGATTTCACCCCTCCACTTT. Amino acid sequence: CASSLVTGEGISPLHF.

This chain connects TRBV19 to TRBJ2-1, with TRBD2 matching 11 bases. CDR1 and CDR2 (germline): LNHDA, SQIVND (reference sequence). With 1 base clipped from V and 8 bases from J, the junction kept 4 bases outside the gene matches. There are 15 residues in the CDR3. The CDR3 here is CASSIVAGGTDEQFF. The CDR3 nucleotides read TGTGCCAGTAGTATAGTAGCGGGGGGGACGGATGAGCAGTTCTTC.

This clone was detected once. The same CDR3 can be traced to other DNA sequences in this sample. This chain uses TRBV4-3 with TRBJ2-2; D call uncertain. Germline CDR1 reads LGHNA; CDR2 reads YSLEER. The ends were cut back, 0 bases at V and 1 base at J, with 6 bases in the middle. The CDR3 is made up of 15 amino acids. Here the CDR3 DNA reads TGCGCCAGCAGCCAAGAGTCGGGGAACACCGGGGAGCTGTTTTTT. It yields the protein CASSQESGNTGELFF.

CDR3 protein: CASSSPEGGDIQYF. The CDR3, as DNA: TGTGCCAGCAGTTCTCCAGAGGGAGGTGACATTCAGTACTTC. The chain links TRBV28 to TRBJ2-4, with D maybe TRBD2 (6 bases). V lost 4 bases and J 8 bases, leaving 15 bases between the germline ends. CDR3 length equals 14 residues. CDR1 MDHEN and CDR2 SYDVKM come from the germline V gene.

The table lists this clone with a count of one. The chain employs TRBV27 and TRBJ1-2, with 7 nucleotides matching TRBD1. Germline values: CDR1 MNHEY, CDR2 SMNVEV (reference sequence). After removal of 5 bases from V and 4 bases from J, the junction contained 7 bases not matched to a gene. The CDR3 runs to 14 residues. The CDR3 here is CASSPQQGTYGYTF. CDR3 DNA: TGTGCCAGCAGTCCCCAACAGGGGACCTATGGCTACACCTTC.

V usage is TRBV2 and J usage is TRBJ2-1; 8 nucleotides line up with TRBD1. Trimming took 6 bases from V and 8 from J; bases not matched to a gene: 9. This CDR3 has 14 amino acids. Germline V gene data show CDR1 as SNHLY and CDR2 as FYNNEI. The CDR3 loop reads CASSPGQGTDEQFF. For the CDR3, the DNA is TGTGCCAGCAGCCCTGGACAGGGTACCGATGAGCAGTTCTTC. Filled out from reference TRBV2 and TRBJ2-1, the complete variable domain reads EPEVTQTPSHQVTQMGQEVILRCVPISNHLYFYWYRQILGQKVEFLVSFYNNEISEKSEIFDDQFSVERPDGSNFTLKIRSTKLEDSAMYFCASSPGQGTDEQFFGPGTRLTVL.

V is TRBV6-5 and J is TRBJ2-7, with a possible D match to TRBD1 (6 bases). Germline CDR1 MNHEY, CDR2 SVGAGI. V lost 0 bases and J 5 bases, leaving 17 bases between the germline ends. The CDR3 length is 16 residues. The CDR3 DNA reads as TGTGCCAGCAGTTACTCGTGGGGGCAGGTCGTACACGAGCAGTACTTC. It encodes CASSYSWGQVVHEQYF.

This clone came up a few times. The chain employs TRBV9 and TRBJ2-5; TRBD1 is a possible D gene (6 bases). Germline-derived CDR1 and CDR2 are SGDLS and YYNGEE. Trimming shortened V by 2 bases and J by 5 bases, and 16 bases separated the two germline ends. The CDR3 is 15 amino acids. CDR3 protein: CASSVATGSGETQYF. CDR3 DNA: TGTGCCAGCAGCGTGGCAACAGGGAGTGGGGAGACCCAGTACTTC.

J is TRBJ1-1 and V is TRBV7-2; the D is unclear. V was pared by 5 bases and J by 0 bases, with 13 bases between. The length of the CDR3 is 15 residues. Germline V gene sequence: CDR1 SGHTA, CDR2 FQGNSA. The CDR3 sequence is CASSARTGVNTEAFF. The CDR3 coding sequence is TGTGCCAGCAGCGCACGAACCGGGGTGAACACTGAAGCTTTCTTT.

This clone was seen a few times. The rearrangement links TRBV18 to TRBJ1-1; 8 bases match TRBD1. Trimming at V came to 3 bases and at J to 6 bases, leaving 6 bases not matched to a gene. CDR1 KGHSH and CDR2 LQKENI come from the germline V gene. The CDR3 covers 14 residues. The CDR3 loop is CASSPGQGRAEAFF. The CDR3 DNA reads TGTGCCAGCTCACCTGGACAGGGTAGGGCTGAAGCTTTCTTT.

The chain recombines TRBV19 with TRBJ2-7; 7 bases fit TRBD1. There are 15 residues in the CDR3. V dropped 4 bases and J dropped 5; count of bases not matched to a gene: 11. Germline values: CDR1 LNHDA, CDR2 SQIVND (reference sequence). CDR3 sequence (DNA): TGTGCCAGTAGTACCCCCGGGACAGCGGTAAACGAGCAGTACTTC. It codes for CASSTPGTAVNEQYF.

This clone was detected only once. The genes are TRBV7-6 and TRBJ1-1; 9 bases fit TRBD1. J was trimmed by 1 base and V by 3 bases; bases with no gene match: 3. The CDR3 has 15 residues. CDR1 and CDR2 from the germline V gene are SGHVS and FNYEAQ. The CDR3 bases are TGTGCCAGCAGCTTGCAGGACAGGGGGAACACTGAAGCTTTCTTT. It is translated as CASSLQDRGNTEAFF.

This clone was found once. This sequence joins TRBV19 and TRBJ2-1, with 7 bases fitting TRBD1. The junction had 8 bases not matched to a gene; V was cut back by 4 bases and J by 8 bases. The germline V gene has CDR1 LNHDA and CDR2 SQIVND (reference sequence). The CDR3 contains 14 residues. The CDR3: CASSTGQRTYEQFF. DNA of the CDR3: TGTGCCAGTAGTACGGGACAGCGGACGTATGAGCAGTTCTTC.

This chain joins TRBV27 and TRBJ2-6; weak D call: TRBD1 (6 bases). Germline V lookup: CDR1 MNHEY, CDR2 SMNVEV (reference sequence). Trimming shortened V by 7 bases and J by 0 bases, and 10 bases separated the two germline ends. CDR3 length: 15 residues. The CDR3 is CASTGTSSGANVLTF. The CDR3, as DNA: TGTGCCAGCACCGGGACAAGCTCTGGGGCCAACGTCCTGACTTTC.

This chain links TRBV11-2 with TRBJ2-5; 7 bases line up with TRBD2. The CDR3 spans 14 residues. Germline V CDR1 and CDR2: SGHAT, FQNNGV. The V segment lost 3 bases and the J segment 7 bases; nucleotides outside the gene matches: 8. Written as DNA, the CDR3 is TGTGCCAGCAGCTTGACTTTAGCGGGTTTGACCCAGTACTTC. Translated, it gives CASSLTLAGLTQYF. Full variable domain (missing parts from reference TRBV11-2 and TRBJ2-5): EAGVAQSPRYKIIEKRQSVAFWCNPISGHATLYWYQQILGQGPKLLIQFQNNGVVDDSQLPKDRFSAERLKGVDSTLKIQPAKLEDSAVYLCASSLTLAGLTQYFGPGTRLLVL.

The rearrangement joins TRBV27 to TRBJ1-1, with 9 bases fitting TRBD1. V gave up 6 bases and J gave up 1 base; unmatched junction bases: 0. Looked up from germline, CDR1 is MNHEY and CDR2 is SMNVEV (reference sequence). This CDR3 is 13 amino acids long. As DNA, the CDR3 is TGTGCCAGCAGGACAGGGGGGAACACTGAAGCTTTCTTT. Its translation: CASRTGGNTEAFF.

For this clone: The same CDR3 is also encoded by other DNA sequences in this sample. V usage is TRBV5-1 and J usage is TRBJ2-7; a possible D gene is TRBD1 (6 bases). With 2 bases removed from V and 3 bases from J, the gap between germline ends came to 6 bases. The CDR3 has 12 amino acids. The V gene's germline CDR1 is SGHRS and CDR2 YFSETQ. Here the CDR3 reads CASSLGGYEQYF. Here the CDR3 DNA reads TGCGCCAGCAGCTTAGGGGGCTACGAGCAGTACTTC.

V gene TRBV29-1 combines with J gene TRBJ2-3; 10 bases are shared with TRBD1. There are 13 residues in the CDR3. Losses at the gene ends were 4 bases for V and 3 bases for J; bases not matched to a gene: 1. Germline V gene lookup returns CDR1 SQVTM and CDR2 ANQGSEA. In nucleotides, the CDR3 is TGCAGCGTTGCGGGACAGGGGACAGATACGCAGTATTTT. It specifies CSVAGQGTDTQYF.

V usage is TRBV4-1 and J usage is TRBJ1-1; 7 bases align to TRBD1. Germline trimming cut 3 bases from V and 7 bases from J; bases unmatched to any gene: 8. The CDR3 length is 14 residues. The germline V gene encodes CDR1 MGHRA and CDR2 YSYEKL. CDR3 protein: CASSHLRGQNEAFF. Written as DNA, the CDR3 is TGCGCCAGCAGCCACCTAAGGGGGCAGAATGAAGCTTTCTTT.

The chain carries TRBV3-1 (or the pseudogene TRBV3-2) and TRBJ1-5; TRBD1 might be the D (5 bases). Germline CDR1 LGHDT, CDR2 YNNKEL (reference sequence). The CDR3 contains 15 residues. Trimming left V 3 bases short and J 2 bases short, with 11 bases between. In nucleotides, the CDR3 is TGTGCCAGCAGCCAGGCAGGGTCTCGCAATCAGCCCCAGCATTTT. Its translation is CASSQAGSRNQPQHF.